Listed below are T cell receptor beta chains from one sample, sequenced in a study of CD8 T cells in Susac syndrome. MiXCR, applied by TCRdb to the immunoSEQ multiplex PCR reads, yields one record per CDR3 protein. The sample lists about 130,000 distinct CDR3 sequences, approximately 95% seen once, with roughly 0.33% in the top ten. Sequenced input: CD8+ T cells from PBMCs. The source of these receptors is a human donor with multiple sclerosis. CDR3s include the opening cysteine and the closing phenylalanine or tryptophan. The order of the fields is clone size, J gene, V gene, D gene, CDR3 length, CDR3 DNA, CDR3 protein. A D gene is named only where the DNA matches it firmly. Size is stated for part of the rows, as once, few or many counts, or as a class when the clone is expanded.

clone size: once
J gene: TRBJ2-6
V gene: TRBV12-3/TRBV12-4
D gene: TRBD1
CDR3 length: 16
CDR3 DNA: TGTGCCAGCAGTTGGGACAGGGAGGCTGGGGCCAACGTCCTGACTTTC
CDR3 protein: CASSWDREAGANVLTF

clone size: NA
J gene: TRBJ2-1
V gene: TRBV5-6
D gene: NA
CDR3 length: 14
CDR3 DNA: TGTGCCAGCAGCTTGGCTCCAGCCTACAATGAGCAGTTCTTC
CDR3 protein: CASSLAPAYNEQFF

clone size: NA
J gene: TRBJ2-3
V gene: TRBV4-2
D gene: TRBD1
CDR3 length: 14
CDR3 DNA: TGTGCCAGCAGCCAAAAACAGGGGGCAGATACGCAGTATTTT
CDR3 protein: CASSQKQGADTQYF

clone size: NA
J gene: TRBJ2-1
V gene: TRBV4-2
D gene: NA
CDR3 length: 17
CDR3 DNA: TGTGCCAGCAGCCAAGATTCGCGAGGCTACACCTACAATGAGCAGTTCTTC
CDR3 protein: CASSQDSRGYTYNEQFF

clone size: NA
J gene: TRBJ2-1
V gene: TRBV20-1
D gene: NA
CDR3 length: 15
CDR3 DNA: TGCAGTGCTAGAGATGGCAGGGTAGACTACAATGAGCAGTTCTTC
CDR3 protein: CSARDGRVDYNEQFF

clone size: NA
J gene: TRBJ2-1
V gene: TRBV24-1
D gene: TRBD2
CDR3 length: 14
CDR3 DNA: TGTGCCACCGGACTAGCGGGGAGTTACAATGAGCAGTTCTTC
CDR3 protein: CATGLAGSYNEQFF

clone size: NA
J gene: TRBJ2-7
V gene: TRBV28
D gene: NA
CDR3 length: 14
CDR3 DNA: TGTGCCAGCAGTTTACTACGGGCCAACTACGAGCAGTACTTC
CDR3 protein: CASSLLRANYEQYF

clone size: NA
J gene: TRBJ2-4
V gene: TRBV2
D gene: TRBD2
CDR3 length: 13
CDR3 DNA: TGTGCCAGCAGGGGGACTAGCGGACACATTCAGTACTTC
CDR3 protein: CASRGTSGHIQYF

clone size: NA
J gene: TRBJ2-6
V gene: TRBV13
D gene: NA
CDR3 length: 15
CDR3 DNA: TGTGCCAGCAGCTCTGCGGGGGCCGGGGCCAACGTCCTGACTTTC
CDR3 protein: CASSSAGAGANVLTF

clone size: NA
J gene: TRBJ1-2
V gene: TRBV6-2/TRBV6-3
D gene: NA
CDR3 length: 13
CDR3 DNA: TGTGCCAGCAGCGAGGCCGCTAACTATGGCTACACCTTC
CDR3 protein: CASSEAANYGYTF

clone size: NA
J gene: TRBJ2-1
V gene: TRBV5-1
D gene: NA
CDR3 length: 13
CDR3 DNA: TGCGCCAGCAGCTTTGTAGGGGGGGACGAGCAGTTCTTC
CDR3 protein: CASSFVGGDEQFF